This TCR beta chain originates from a study of cytomegalovirus exposure and HLA in healthy donors. Germline CDR1 is SGHNT and CDR2 is YENEEA. V was cut by 5 bases and J by 4 bases, with 11 bases left in between. The CDR3 has 13 amino acids. With 60 Vbeta and 13 Jbeta primers, the PCR was carried out. Libraries were prepared by immunoSEQ multiplex PCR; TCRdb keeps only in-frame clonotypes and omits some of them. This sample has around 150,000 clones, with about 80% found just once. This clonotype originated in a female donor in good health and CMV-seronegative. The J gene is TRBJ1-2, the V gene TRBV11-3; D gene unclear. The sequenced material came from PBMCs. CDR3 sequence reads: CASSGEFGYGYTF. The CDR3 DNA reads as TGTGCCAGCAGCGGAGAGTTCGGCTATGGCTACACCTTC. The variable domain in full, with the rest retrieved from reference TRBV11-3 and TRBJ1-2, is EAGVVQSPRYKIIEKKQPVAFWCNPISGHNTLYWYLQNLGQGPELLIRYENEEAVDDSQLPKDRFSAERLKGVDSTLKIQPAELGDSAVYLCASSGEFGYGYTFGSGTRLTVV.